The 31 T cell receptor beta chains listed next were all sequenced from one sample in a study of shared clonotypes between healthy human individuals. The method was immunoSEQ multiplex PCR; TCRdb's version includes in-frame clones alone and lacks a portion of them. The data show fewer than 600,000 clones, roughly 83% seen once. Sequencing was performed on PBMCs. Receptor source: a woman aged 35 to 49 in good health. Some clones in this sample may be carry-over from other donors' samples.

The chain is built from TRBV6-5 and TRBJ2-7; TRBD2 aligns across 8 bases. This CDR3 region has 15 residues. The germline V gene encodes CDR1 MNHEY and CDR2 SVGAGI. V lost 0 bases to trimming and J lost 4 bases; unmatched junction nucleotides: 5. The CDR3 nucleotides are TGTGCCAGCAGTTACTCAAGCGGGAGAGTTTACGAGCAGTACTTC. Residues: CASSYSSGRVYEQYF.

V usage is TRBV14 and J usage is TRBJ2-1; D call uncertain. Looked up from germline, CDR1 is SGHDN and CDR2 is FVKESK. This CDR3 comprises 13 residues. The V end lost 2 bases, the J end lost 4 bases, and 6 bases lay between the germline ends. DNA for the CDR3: TGTGCCAGCAGCCAATCATTTTACAATGAGCAGTTCTTC. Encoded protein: CASSQSFYNEQFF.

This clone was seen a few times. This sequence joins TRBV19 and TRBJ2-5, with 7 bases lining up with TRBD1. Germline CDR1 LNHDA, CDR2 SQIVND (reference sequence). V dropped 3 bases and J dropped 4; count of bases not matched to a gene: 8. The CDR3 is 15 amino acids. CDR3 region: CASSMRQGRGETQYF. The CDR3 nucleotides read TGTGCCAGTAGTATGAGACAGGGCAGGGGAGAGACCCAGTACTTC.

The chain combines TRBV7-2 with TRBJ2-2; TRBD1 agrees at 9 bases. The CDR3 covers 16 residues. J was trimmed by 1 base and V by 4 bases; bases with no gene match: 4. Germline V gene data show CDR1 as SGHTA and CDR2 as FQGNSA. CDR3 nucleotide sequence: TGTGCCAGCAGCTGGACAGGGGTTATGAACACCGGGGAGCTGTTTTTT. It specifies CASSWTGVMNTGELFF.

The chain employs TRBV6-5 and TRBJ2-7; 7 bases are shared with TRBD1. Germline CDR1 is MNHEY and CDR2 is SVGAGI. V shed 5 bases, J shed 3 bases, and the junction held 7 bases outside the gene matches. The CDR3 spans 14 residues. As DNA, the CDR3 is TGTGCCAGCAGTCCGCACGGGGACAGCTACGAGCAGTACTTC. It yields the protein CASSPHGDSYEQYF.

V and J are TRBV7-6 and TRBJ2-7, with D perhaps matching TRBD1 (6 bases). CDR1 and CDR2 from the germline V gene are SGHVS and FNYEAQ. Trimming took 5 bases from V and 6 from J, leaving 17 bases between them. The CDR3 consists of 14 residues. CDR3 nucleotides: TGTGCCAGCAGCATTGAACAGGGTAGGGGCGAGCAGTACTTC. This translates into CASSIEQGRGEQYF.

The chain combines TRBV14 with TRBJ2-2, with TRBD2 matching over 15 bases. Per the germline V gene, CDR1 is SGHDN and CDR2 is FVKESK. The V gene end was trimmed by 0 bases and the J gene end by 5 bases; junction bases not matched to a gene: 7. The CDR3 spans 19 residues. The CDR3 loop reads CASSQDPPGLAGGTGELFF. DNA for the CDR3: TGTGCCAGCAGCCAAGACCCCCCCGGACTAGCGGGAGGGACCGGGGAGCTGTTTTTT.

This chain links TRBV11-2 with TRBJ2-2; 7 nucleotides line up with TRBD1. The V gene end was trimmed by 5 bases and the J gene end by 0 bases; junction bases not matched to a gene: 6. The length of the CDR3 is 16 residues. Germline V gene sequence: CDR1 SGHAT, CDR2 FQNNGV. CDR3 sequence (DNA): TGTGCCAGCAGCCATGGGACAGTCGCGAACACCGGGGAGCTGTTTTTT. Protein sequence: CASSHGTVANTGELFF.

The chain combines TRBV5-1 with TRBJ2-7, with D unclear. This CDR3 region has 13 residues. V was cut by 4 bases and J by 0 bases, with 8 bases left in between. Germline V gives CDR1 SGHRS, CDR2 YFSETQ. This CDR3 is CASSPMSSYEQYF. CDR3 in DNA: TGCGCCAGCAGCCCAATGAGCTCCTACGAGCAGTACTTC.

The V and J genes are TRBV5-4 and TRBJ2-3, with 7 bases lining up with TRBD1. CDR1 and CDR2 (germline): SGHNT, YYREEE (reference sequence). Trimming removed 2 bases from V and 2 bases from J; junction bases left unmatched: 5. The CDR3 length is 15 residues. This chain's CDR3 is CASSFKQGDTDTQYF. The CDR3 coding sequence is TGTGCCAGCAGCTTCAAGCAGGGGGACACAGATACGCAGTATTTT.

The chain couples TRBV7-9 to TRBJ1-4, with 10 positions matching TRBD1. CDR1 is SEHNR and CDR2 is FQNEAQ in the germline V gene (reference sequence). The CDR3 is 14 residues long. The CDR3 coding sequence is TGTAAACTTCATATGGGGACAGGGGAAAGAAAACTGTTTTTT. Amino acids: CKLHMGTGERKLFF.

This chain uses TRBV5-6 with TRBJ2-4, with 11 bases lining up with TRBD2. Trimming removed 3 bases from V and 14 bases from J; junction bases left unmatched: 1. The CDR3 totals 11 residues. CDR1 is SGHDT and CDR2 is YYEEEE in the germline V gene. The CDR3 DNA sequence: TGTGCCAGCAGCTCGGGACTAGCGGAGTACTTC. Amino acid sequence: CASSSGLAEYF.

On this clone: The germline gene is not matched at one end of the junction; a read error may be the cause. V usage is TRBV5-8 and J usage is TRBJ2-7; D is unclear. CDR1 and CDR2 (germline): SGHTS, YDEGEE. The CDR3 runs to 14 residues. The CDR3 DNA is TGTGCCGGCAGCTCCGGACGGGCCCCCTACGAGCAGTACTTC. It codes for CAGSSGRAPYEQYF.

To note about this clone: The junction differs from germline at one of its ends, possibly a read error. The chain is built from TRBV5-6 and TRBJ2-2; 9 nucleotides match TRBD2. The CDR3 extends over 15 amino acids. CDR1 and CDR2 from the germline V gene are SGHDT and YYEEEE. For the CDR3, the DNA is TGTGCCAGCAGGATAGGACTAGCGAATACCGGGGAGCTGTTTTTT. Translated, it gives CASRIGLANTGELFF.

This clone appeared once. In nucleotides, the CDR3 is TGCAGTGCTAGACCGGCAAATGAGCAGTTCTTC. It encodes CSARPANEQFF. The chain couples TRBV20-1 to TRBJ2-1; no firm D call. With 2 bases removed from V and 7 bases from J, the gap between germline ends came to 6 bases. Germline CDR1 reads DFQATT; CDR2 reads SNEGSKA (reference sequence). CDR3 length equals 11 residues.

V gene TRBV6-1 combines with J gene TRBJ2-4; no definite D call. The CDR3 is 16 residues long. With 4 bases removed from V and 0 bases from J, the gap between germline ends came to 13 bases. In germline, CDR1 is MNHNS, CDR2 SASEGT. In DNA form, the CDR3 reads TGTGCCAGCAGTGCCTCGACGGACCTAGCCAAAAACATTCAGTACTTC. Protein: CASSASTDLAKNIQYF.

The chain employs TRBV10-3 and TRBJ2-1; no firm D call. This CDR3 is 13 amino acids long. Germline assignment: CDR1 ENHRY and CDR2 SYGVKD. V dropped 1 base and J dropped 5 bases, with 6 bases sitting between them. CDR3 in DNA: TGTGCCATCAGTGAGTTGGGCAACAATGAGCAGTTCTTC. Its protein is CAISELGNNEQFF.

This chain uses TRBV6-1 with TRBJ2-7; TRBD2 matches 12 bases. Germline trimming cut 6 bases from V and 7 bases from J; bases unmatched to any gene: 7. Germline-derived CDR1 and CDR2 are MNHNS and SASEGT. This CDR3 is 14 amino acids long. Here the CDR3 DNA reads TGTGCCAGCAGGACTAGCGGGAGTGATGGAGAGCAGTACTTC. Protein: CASRTSGSDGEQYF.

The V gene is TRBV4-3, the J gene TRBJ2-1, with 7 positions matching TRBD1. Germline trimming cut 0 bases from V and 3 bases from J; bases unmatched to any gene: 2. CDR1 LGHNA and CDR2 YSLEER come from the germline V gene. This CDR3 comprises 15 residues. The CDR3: CASSQDSGGYNEQFF. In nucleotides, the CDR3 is TGCGCCAGCAGCCAAGATTCAGGGGGCTACAATGAGCAGTTCTTC.

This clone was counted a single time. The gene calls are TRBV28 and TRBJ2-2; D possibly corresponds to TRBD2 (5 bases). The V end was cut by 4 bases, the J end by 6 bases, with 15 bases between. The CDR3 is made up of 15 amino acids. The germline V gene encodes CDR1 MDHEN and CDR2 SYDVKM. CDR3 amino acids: CASSYPTSGAGELFF. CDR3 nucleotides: TGTGCCAGCAGTTACCCCACTAGTGGAGCCGGGGAGCTGTTTTTT.

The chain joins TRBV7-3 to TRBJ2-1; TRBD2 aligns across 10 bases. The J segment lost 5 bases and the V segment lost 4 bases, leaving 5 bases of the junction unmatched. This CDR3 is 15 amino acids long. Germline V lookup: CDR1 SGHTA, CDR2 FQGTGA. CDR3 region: CASSYASGSDNEQFF. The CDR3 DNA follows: TGTGCCAGCAGCTACGCTAGCGGGAGCGACAATGAGCAGTTCTTC.

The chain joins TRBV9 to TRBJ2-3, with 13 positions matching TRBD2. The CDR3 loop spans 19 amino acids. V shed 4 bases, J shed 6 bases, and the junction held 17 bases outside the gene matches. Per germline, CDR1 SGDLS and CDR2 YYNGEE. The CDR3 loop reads CASSTNSEGLAGRRDTQYF. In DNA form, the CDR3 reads TGTGCCAGCAGCACGAATTCTGAGGGACTAGCGGGGAGGCGGGATACGCAGTATTTT.

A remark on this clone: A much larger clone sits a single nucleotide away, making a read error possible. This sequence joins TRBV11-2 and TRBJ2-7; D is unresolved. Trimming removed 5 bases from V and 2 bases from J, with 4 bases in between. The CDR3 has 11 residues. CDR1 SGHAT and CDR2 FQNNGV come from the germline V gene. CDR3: CASSGTYEQYF. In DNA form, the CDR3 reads TGTGCCAGCAGCGGGACCTACGAGCAGTACTTC. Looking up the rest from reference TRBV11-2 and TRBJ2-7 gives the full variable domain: EAGVAQSPRYKIIEKRQSVAFWCNPISGHATLYWYQQILGQGPKLLIQFQNNGVVDDSQLPKDRFSAERLKGVDSTLKIQPAKLEDSAVYLCASSGTYEQYFGPGTRLTVT.

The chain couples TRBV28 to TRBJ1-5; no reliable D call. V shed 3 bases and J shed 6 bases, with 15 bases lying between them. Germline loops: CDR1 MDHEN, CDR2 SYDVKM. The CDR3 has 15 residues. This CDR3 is CASSLGVPRGQPQHF. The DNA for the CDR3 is TGTGCCAGCAGTTTGGGTGTGCCCCGTGGTCAGCCCCAGCATTTT. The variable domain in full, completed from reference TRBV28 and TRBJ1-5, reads DVKVTQSSRYLVKRTGEKVFLECVQDMDHENMFWYRQDPGLGLRLIYFSYDVKMKEKGDIPEGYSVSREKKERFSLILESASTNQTSMYLCASSLGVPRGQPQHFGDGTRLSIL.

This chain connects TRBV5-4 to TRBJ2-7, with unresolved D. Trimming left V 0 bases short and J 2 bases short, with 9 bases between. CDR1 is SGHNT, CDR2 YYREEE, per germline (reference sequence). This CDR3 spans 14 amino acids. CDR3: CASSLAQSPYEQYF. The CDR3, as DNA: TGTGCCAGCAGCTTGGCGCAGTCACCCTACGAGCAGTACTTC.

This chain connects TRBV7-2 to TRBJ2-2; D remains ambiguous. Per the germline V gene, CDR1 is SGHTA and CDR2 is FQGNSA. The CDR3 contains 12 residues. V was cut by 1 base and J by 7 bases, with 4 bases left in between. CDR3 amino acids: CASSLEIGELFF. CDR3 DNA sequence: TGTGCCAGCAGCTTAGAGATCGGGGAGCTGTTTTTT.

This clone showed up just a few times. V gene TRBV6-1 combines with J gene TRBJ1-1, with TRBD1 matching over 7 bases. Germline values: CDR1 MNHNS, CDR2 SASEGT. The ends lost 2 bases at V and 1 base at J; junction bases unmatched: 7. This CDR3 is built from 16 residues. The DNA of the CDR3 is TGTGCCAGCAGTGAATTCGCCGGGACAGCGAACACTGAAGCTTTCTTT. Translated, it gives CASSEFAGTANTEAFF.

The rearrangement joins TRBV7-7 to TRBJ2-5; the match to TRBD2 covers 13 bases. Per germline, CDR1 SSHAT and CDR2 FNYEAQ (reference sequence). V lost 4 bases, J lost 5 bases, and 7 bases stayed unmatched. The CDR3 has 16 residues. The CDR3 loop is CASSSGLAGDAETQYF. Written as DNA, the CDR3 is TGTGCCAGCAGCTCCGGACTAGCGGGAGATGCGGAGACCCAGTACTTC. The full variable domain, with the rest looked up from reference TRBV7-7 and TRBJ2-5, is GAGVSQSPRYKVTKRGQDVTLRCDPISSHATLYWYQQALGQGPEFLTYFNYEAQPDKSGLPSDRFSAERPEGSISTLTIQRTEQRDSAMYRCASSSGLAGDAETQYFGPGTRLLVL.

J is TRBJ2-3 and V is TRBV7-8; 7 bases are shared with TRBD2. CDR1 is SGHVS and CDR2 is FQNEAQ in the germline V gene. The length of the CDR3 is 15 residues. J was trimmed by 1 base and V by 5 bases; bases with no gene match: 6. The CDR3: CASSLGLVGTDTQYF. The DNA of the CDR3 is TGTGCCAGCAGCCTAGGACTAGTGGGCACAGATACGCAGTATTTT.

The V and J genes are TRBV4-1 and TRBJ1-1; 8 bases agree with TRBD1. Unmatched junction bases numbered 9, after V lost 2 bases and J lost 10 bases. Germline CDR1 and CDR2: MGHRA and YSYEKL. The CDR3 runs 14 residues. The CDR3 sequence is CASSQQDRVNTAFF. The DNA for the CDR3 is TGCGCCAGCAGCCAACAGGACAGGGTAAATACAGCTTTCTTT.

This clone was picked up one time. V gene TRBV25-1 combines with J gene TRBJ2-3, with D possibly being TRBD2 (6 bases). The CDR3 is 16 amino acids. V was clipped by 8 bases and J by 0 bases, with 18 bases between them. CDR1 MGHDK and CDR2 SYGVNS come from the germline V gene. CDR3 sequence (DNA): TGTGCCAGCGCCCCGGGACGGGAGTTGAGCACAGATACGCAGTATTTT. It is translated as CASAPGRELSTDTQYF.